The present T cell receptor (beta chain) was sequenced within a study of blood T cell repertoires in COVID-19. This clone was detected a few times. The protocol was immunoSEQ multiplex PCR, while the TCRdb copy is restricted to in-frame clones and leaves out a portion. The sample yields 250,000 to 350,000 clones, approximately 86% seen once. V was shortened by 6 bases and J by 1 base, with 9 bases between the two germline ends. Germline V gives CDR1 SGHTA, CDR2 FQGNSA. The CDR3 sequence is 13 residues long. The sequence was obtained from a woman aged 70-85 years with COVID-19, enrolled during active disease. Sequencing input: peripheral blood. The chain combines TRBV7-2 with TRBJ1-1; D might be TRBD1 (5 bases). CDR3 protein: CASRTETNTEAFF. Here the CDR3 DNA reads TGTGCCAGCAGGACAGAAACGAACACTGAAGCTTTCTTT.